In its sample, the clone carrying this T cell receptor (beta chain) was seen once. From germline, CDR1 is LNHDA and CDR2 SQIVND (reference sequence). The junction had 4 bases not matched to a gene; V was cut back by 6 bases and J by 4 bases. The length of the CDR3 is 14 residues. The sample comes from a study of blood T cell repertoires in COVID-19. Libraries were prepared by immunoSEQ multiplex PCR; TCRdb keeps only in-frame clonotypes and omits some of them. The sample shows some 80,000 clones, roughly 78% of them seen only once. This TCR derives from a man aged 60 to 69 with COVID-19, enrolled during active disease. The rearrangement uses TRBV19 and TRBJ1-4; 8 nucleotides align to TRBD1. Material for sequencing was peripheral blood. The CDR3 loop is CASRRQGLNEKLFF. The CDR3 nucleotides read TGTGCCAGTAGGAGACAGGGGCTTAATGAAAAACTGTTTTTT. Full variable domain (outside the CDR3, taken from reference TRBV19 and TRBJ1-4): DGGITQSPKYLFRKEGQNVTLSCEQNLNHDAMYWYRQDPGQGLRLIYYSQIVNDFQKGDIAEGYSVSREKKESFPLTVTSAQKNPTAFYLCASRRQGLNEKLFFGSGTQLSVL.